Below are 6 T cell receptor beta chains sequenced from a single sample in a study of tumor and adjacent non-tumor tissue in lung cancer. RNA was extracted from bulk tissue without any cell sorting. Three rounds of nested PCR, following a modified ARM-PCR protocol, produced the TCRbeta library. One entry per CDR3 protein results from TCRdb running MiXCR on the multiplex PCR reads. This table holds approximately 120,000 distinct CDR3 sequences, around three fifths found once. The specimen was lung tumor tissue. These receptor sequences come from a man between 25 and 39 years old with non-small cell lung cancer.

On this clonotype: This may be a read error: a much more frequent sequence differs by one nucleotide. The rearrangement joins TRBV13 to TRBJ2-7, with 11 positions matching TRBD1. The CDR3 sequence is 12 residues long. Germline V lookup: CDR1 PRHDT, CDR2 FYEKMQ (reference sequence). CDR3: CAGSLGQGVAYF. Here the CDR3 DNA reads TGTGCCGGCAGCTTGGGACAGGGGGTAGCGTACTTC.

This clonotype was seen only a few times. This chain uses TRBV5-4 with TRBJ2-7, with D hard to call. Germline CDR1 SGHNT, CDR2 YYREEE (reference sequence). The V end lost 5 bases, the J end lost 2 bases, and 17 bases lay between the germline ends. The CDR3 totals 15 residues. This CDR3 reads CASSTDMGYAYEQYF. The CDR3 region has the DNA TGTGCCAGCAGTACTGACATGGGCTACGCCTACGAGCAGTACTTC.

The sample holds many counts of this clonotype. This chain uses TRBV20-1 with TRBJ2-5; D may be TRBD1 (6 bases). The CDR3 extends over 15 amino acids. Germline lookup yields CDR1 DFQATT and CDR2 SNEGSKA (reference sequence). The V gene lost 0 bases and the J gene lost 3 bases, with 14 bases spanning the gap. CDR3 nucleotides: TGCAGTGCTAGAGACGGCGGAGAGGGGGAAGAGACCCAGTACTTC. It specifies CSARDGGEGEETQYF.

On this clonotype itself: The junction shows a germline mismatch at one end, possibly a read error. DNA for the CDR3: TGCGCCAGCAGCCAAGAGCACGACTTGGGAGTATATGGCTACGCCTTC. Translation gives CASSQEHDLGVYGYAF. The rearrangement joins TRBV4-3 to TRBJ1-2; D unclear. In germline, CDR1 is LGHNA, CDR2 YSLEER. CDR3 length equals 16 residues.

A note on this clonotype: A read error may produce the germline difference seen at one junction end. The chain recombines TRBV12-3 or TRBV12-4 with TRBJ1-5, with 11 bases fitting TRBD1. The CDR3 is 15 residues long. The CDR3 reads CTSRSGQGEIQPQHF. DNA for the CDR3: TGTACCAGCAGATCGGGACAGGGGGAGATTCAGCCCCAGCATTTT.

Notes on this clonotype: A clone one base away is much larger, so this may be a read error. The genes are TRBV13 and TRBJ2-1, with 7 bases aligning to TRBD1. The junction had 18 bases not matched to a gene; V was cut back by 6 bases and J by 4 bases. CDR1 is PRHDT, CDR2 FYEKMQ, per germline (reference sequence). The CDR3 has 18 amino acids. CDR3 DNA sequence: TGTGCCAGCAGTCCATCGGGGACAGAGGATTGGGCGTACAATGAGCAGTTCTTC. This gives the protein CASSPSGTEDWAYNEQFF. Full variable domain (rest looked up from reference TRBV13 and TRBJ2-1): AAGVIQSPRHLIKEKRETATLKCYPIPRHDTVYWYQQGPGQDPQFLISFYEKMQSDKGSIPDRFSAQQFSDYHSELNMSSLELGDSALYFCASSPSGTEDWAYNEQFFGPGTRLTVL.